Each of the 27 T cell receptor beta chains below was sequenced from the same sample in a study of OX40 agonist ivuxolimab in advanced cancers. Produced via immunoSEQ multiplex PCR; TCRdb's table is partial and in-frame only. The sample consists of 75,000 to 100,000 clones, roughly nine tenths of them appearing once. The sequences come from CD4+ or CD8+ T cells sorted from blood, collected in a trial of the OX40 agonist ivuxolimab. The source of these receptors is an adult with an advanced solid tumor such as melanoma, head and neck, liver or kidney cancer.

The chain combines TRBV11-3 with TRBJ2-1; possibly TRBD2 for D (5 bases). Per the germline V gene, CDR1 is SGHNT and CDR2 is YENEEA. CDR3 length: 14 residues. V was pared by 1 base and J by 3 bases, with 7 bases between. Here the CDR3 DNA reads TGTGCCAGCAGCTTAGGGCGGGTCTACAATGAGCAGTTCTTC. The encoded protein is CASSLGRVYNEQFF.

The V call is TRBV5-4, the J call TRBJ2-7, with TRBD2 as a possible D gene (6 bases). There are 15 residues in the CDR3. Trimming pared 3 bases from V and 4 bases from J, leaving 17 bases between. Germline CDR1 reads SGHNT; CDR2 reads YYREEE (reference sequence). CDR3 region: CASSSLGGVGYEQYF. The CDR3 bases are TGTGCCAGCAGCTCTCTAGGCGGGGTTGGGTACGAGCAGTACTTC.

This clone was seen a handful of times. The V and J genes are TRBV27 and TRBJ2-7, with D possibly TRBD1 on 5 matching bases. Germline loops: CDR1 MNHEY, CDR2 SMNVEV (reference sequence). V was clipped by 6 bases and J by 6 bases, with 9 bases between them. The CDR3 loop spans 11 amino acids. The CDR3 bases are TGTGCCAGCAGATGGGGCGGCGAGCAGTACTTC. This encodes CASRWGGEQYF.

V is TRBV5-6 and J is TRBJ1-2, with 10 bases lining up with TRBD1. Unmatched junction bases numbered 7, after V lost 4 bases and J lost 4 bases. Germline lookup yields CDR1 SGHDT and CDR2 YYEEEE. The CDR3 is 15 residues long. CDR3 in DNA: TGTGCCAGCAGCCCAGGGACAGGGGCTCTCTATGGCTACACCTTC. This translates into CASSPGTGALYGYTF.

V gene TRBV19 combines with J gene TRBJ1-5; D is ambiguous. V shed 1 base and J shed 5 bases, with 15 bases lying between them. CDR3 size: 16 residues. CDR1 LNHDA and CDR2 SQIVND come from the germline V gene (reference sequence). As DNA, the CDR3 is TGTGCCAGTAGTATAGTACGTCGGCCCAGACATCAGCCCCAGCATTTT. Residues: CASSIVRRPRHQPQHF. Based on the CDR3 plus reference TRBV19 and TRBJ1-5, the full variable domain is DGGITQSPKYLFRKEGQNVTLSCEQNLNHDAMYWYRQDPGQGLRLIYYSQIVNDFQKGDIAEGYSVSREKKESFPLTVTSAQKNPTAFYLCASSIVRRPRHQPQHFGDGTRLSIL.

The gene calls are TRBV6-1 and TRBJ2-7; D possibly corresponds to TRBD1 (7 bases). CDR3 size: 13 residues. Germline values: CDR1 MNHNS, CDR2 SASEGT. V was shortened by 8 bases and J by 3 bases, with 14 bases between the two germline ends. DNA for the CDR3: TGTGCCAGCGGGGGGACAGCTTTCTACGAGCAGTACTTC. It translates to CASGGTAFYEQYF.

The J gene is TRBJ1-5, the V gene TRBV21-1; the DNA was not compared with TRBD1, the D call given in the table. TRBV21-1 is reported as a pseudogene. CDR3 size: 17 residues. The CDR3 DNA reads TGTGCCAGCAGCGAAGGGGTATGCGTGGGCTGCAATCAGCCCCAGCATTTT. It specifies CASSEGVCVGCNQPQHF.

The chain recombines TRBV6-1 with TRBJ2-1, with D perhaps TRBD1 (6 bases). The CDR3 totals 18 residues. The ends were cut back, 1 base at V and 6 bases at J, with 22 bases in the middle. In germline, CDR1 is MNHNS, CDR2 SASEGT. CDR3 DNA sequence: TGTGCCAGCAGTGAAGAATGGTCAGGGGTGGGTAAGGGCAATGAGCAGTTCTTC. This codes for CASSEEWSGVGKGNEQFF.

J is TRBJ2-2 and V is TRBV9, with D unresolved. The CDR3 is 15 residues long. Deletions cut 3 bases from V and 0 bases from J, with 9 bases between. CDR1 and CDR2 (germline): SGDLS, YYNGEE. The CDR3 nucleotides read TGTGCCAGCAGCGGCCATGGGTCGAACACCGGGGAGCTGTTTTTT. It specifies CASSGHGSNTGELFF.

V is TRBV10-3 and J is TRBJ1-4; D might be TRBD1 (5 bases). The CDR3 is made up of 14 amino acids. From germline, CDR1 is ENHRY and CDR2 SYGVKD. V lost 0 bases, J lost 8 bases, and 10 bases lay in between. The CDR3 protein is CAISESTQGEKLFF. Here the CDR3 DNA reads TGTGCCATCAGTGAGTCGACTCAGGGAGAAAAACTGTTTTTT.

About this clone itself: This sample includes further DNA sequences coding for the same CDR3. J is TRBJ1-1 and V is TRBV6-5; no reliable D call. This CDR3 has 15 residues. Trimming removed 2 bases at V and 0 bases at J, with 10 bases between. CDR1 is MNHEY and CDR2 is SVGAGI in the germline V gene. The CDR3 protein is CASSYLGRMNTEAFF. DNA for the CDR3: TGTGCCAGCAGTTACCTAGGACGGATGAACACTGAAGCTTTCTTT.

V and J are TRBV5-5 and TRBJ1-2; 8 bases are shared with TRBD1. This CDR3 region has 15 residues. CDR1 and CDR2 from the germline V gene are SGHKS and YYEKEE (reference sequence). With V trimmed by 0 bases and J by 5 bases, 6 bases remained unmatched. The CDR3 protein is CASSLARTGNYGYTF. CDR3 nucleotides: TGTGCCAGCAGCTTGGCCCGGACAGGGAATTATGGCTACACCTTC.

CDR3 sequence: CASSFPQAQETQYF. The CDR3 nucleotides are TGTGCCAGCAGTTTTCCGCAGGCCCAAGAGACCCAGTACTTC. This chain links TRBV28 with TRBJ2-5; D is uncertain. V gave up 3 bases and J gave up 1 base, with 9 bases separating them. Germline-derived CDR1 and CDR2 are MDHEN and SYDVKM. The CDR3 covers 14 residues.

The chain couples TRBV7-9 to TRBJ1-4; D call uncertain. The CDR3 totals 13 residues. Trimming cost V 6 bases and J 3 bases, with 8 bases left between them. Germline CDR1 and CDR2: SEHNR and FQNEAQ (reference sequence). The CDR3 DNA is TGTGCCAGCAGTGCAAGGGCTAATGAAAAACTGTTTTTT. Translating it yields CASSARANEKLFF.

The gene calls are TRBV10-2 and TRBJ1-1; weak D call: TRBD1 (6 bases). Germline V lookup: CDR1 WSHSY, CDR2 SAAADI. The CDR3 totals 16 residues. Trimming pared 6 bases from V and 4 bases from J, leaving 21 bases between. CDR3 DNA sequence: TGCGCCAGCAGCCCCCCGCGGGGGGGGCGAGTCACTGAAGCTTTCTTT. This sequence encodes CASSPPRGGRVTEAFF.

The genes are TRBV6-6 and TRBJ2-3, with D perhaps being TRBD1 or TRBD2 (5 bases each). The length of the CDR3 is 16 residues. V lost 2 bases to trimming and J lost 3 bases, with 15 bases between them. Germline V gene sequence: CDR1 MNHNY, CDR2 SVGAGI (reference sequence). CDR3 region: CASSYQSGSPTDTQYF. CDR3 coding DNA: TGTGCCAGCAGTTACCAGTCAGGGAGCCCGACAGATACGCAGTATTTT.

The chain employs TRBV19 and TRBJ1-2; the D gene is possibly TRBD1 (6 bases). The V gene's germline CDR1 is LNHDA and CDR2 SQIVND (reference sequence). There are 13 residues in the CDR3. The germline V and J ends were trimmed by 10 bases and 1 base, with 13 bases remaining between them. The CDR3 loop is CATSFRGNYGYTF. CDR3 nucleotide sequence: TGTGCCACTTCGTTCAGGGGTAACTATGGCTACACCTTC.

V and J are TRBV7-9 and TRBJ2-3, with D tentatively TRBD1 (7 bases). V dropped 5 bases and J dropped 1 base, with 16 bases sitting between them. The CDR3 totals 16 residues. Germline V gene lookup returns CDR1 SEHNR and CDR2 FQNEAQ (reference sequence). CDR3 nucleotides: TGTGCCAGCAGCCGCCGACAGGGCGGGGGCACAGATACGCAGTATTTT. It yields the protein CASSRRQGGGTDTQYF.

The chain links TRBV5-1 to TRBJ1-1; TRBD1 aligns across 8 bases. Trimming took 4 bases from V and 2 from J; bases not matched to a gene: 10. The CDR3 has 16 amino acids. Germline V gives CDR1 SGHRS, CDR2 YFSETQ. The CDR3: CASSPHKTGENTEAFF. The CDR3 bases are TGCGCCAGCAGCCCCCACAAGACAGGGGAAAACACTGAAGCTTTCTTT.

This clone was picked up one time. This chain joins TRBV18 and TRBJ2-3, with 10 bases identical to TRBD2. The CDR3 loop spans 16 amino acids. The ends lost 1 base at V and 4 bases at J; junction bases unmatched: 5. The germline V gene has CDR1 KGHSH and CDR2 LQKENI. CDR3 in DNA: TGTGCCAGCTCACCACTGGCTAGCGGGGGTGCAGATACGCAGTATTTT. Translated, it gives CASSPLASGGADTQYF.

The rearrangement uses TRBV18 and TRBJ2-5; no clear D. Germline V gives CDR1 KGHSH, CDR2 LQKENI. This CDR3 is 14 amino acids long. With 0 bases removed from V and 5 bases from J, the gap between germline ends came to 10 bases. This CDR3 reads CASSPPSEWETQYF. The CDR3 nucleotides read TGTGCCAGCTCACCACCATCGGAGTGGGAGACCCAGTACTTC.

This chain connects TRBV7-3 to TRBJ2-7, with D perhaps assigned TRBD1 or TRBD2 (5 bases each). Trimming shortened V by 5 bases and J by 6 bases, and 14 bases separated the two germline ends. CDR3 length equals 13 residues. From germline, CDR1 is SGHTA and CDR2 FQGTGA. The CDR3 bases are TGTGCCAGCAGCCGGGGACCAGCAACCGAGCAGTACTTC. Translation: CASSRGPATEQYF.

This rearrangement joins TRBV28 to TRBJ1-4; D is possibly TRBD1 (6 bases). Germline CDR1 and CDR2: MDHEN and SYDVKM. The CDR3 is 14 amino acids. V dropped 2 bases and J dropped 8 bases, with 12 bases sitting between them. CDR3 sequence reads: CASSLRGVWEKLFF. CDR3 nucleotide sequence: TGTGCCAGCAGTTTAAGGGGGGTCTGGGAAAAACTGTTTTTT.

The chain links TRBV18 to TRBJ2-1; no reliable D call. Germline loops: CDR1 KGHSH, CDR2 LQKENI. CDR3 length: 13 residues. V was pared by 0 bases and J by 7 bases, with 7 bases between. CDR3 region: CASSPPNGNEQFF. The CDR3 DNA sequence: TGTGCCAGCTCACCACCTAACGGTAATGAGCAGTTCTTC.

The chain recombines TRBV5-5 with TRBJ1-2; unclear D gene. The germline CDR1 and CDR2 sequences are SGHKS and YYEKEE (reference sequence). This CDR3 is built from 14 residues. Deletions cut 1 base from V and 6 bases from J, with 13 bases between. Here the CDR3 reads CASSLRSADHGYTF. The DNA for the CDR3 is TGTGCCAGCAGCTTGAGGTCAGCTGACCATGGCTACACCTTC. Full variable domain (missing parts from reference TRBV5-5 and TRBJ1-2): DAGVTQSPTHLIKTRGQQVTLRCSPISGHKSVSWYQQVLGQGPQFIFQYYEKEERGRGNFPDRFSARQFPNYSSELNVNALLLGDSALYLCASSLRSADHGYTFGSGTRLTVV.

V gene TRBV18 combines with J gene TRBJ2-3, with D maybe TRBD2 (6 bases). Between the trimmed V and J ends, which lost 3 bases and 3 bases, there was a span of 7 bases. Germline CDR1 KGHSH, CDR2 LQKENI. The length of the CDR3 is 13 residues. In nucleotides, the CDR3 is TGTGCCAGCTCACCTGGAGGGACAGATACGCAGTATTTT. This encodes CASSPGGTDTQYF.

This chain connects TRBV19 to TRBJ2-5; D gene unclear. In germline, CDR1 is LNHDA, CDR2 SQIVND (reference sequence). The CDR3 extends over 14 amino acids. Trimming shortened V by 0 bases and J by 4 bases, and 9 bases separated the two germline ends. Here the CDR3 reads CASSIEGLGETQYF. The CDR3 nucleotides read TGTGCCAGTAGTATAGAAGGGTTGGGAGAGACCCAGTACTTC.